Shown below are 23 T cell receptor beta chains from a single sample sequenced in a study of cytomegalovirus exposure and HLA in healthy donors. PCR was performed using 60 Vbeta and 13 Jbeta primers. Produced via immunoSEQ multiplex PCR; TCRdb's table is partial and in-frame only. The sample has more than 95,000 clones; just under 75% are singletons. Material: PBMCs. The receptors derive from a man in his 60s in good health and CMV-seropositive.

The rearrangement joins TRBV18 to TRBJ2-7; D is ambiguous. Trimming removed 2 bases at V and 9 bases at J, with 8 bases between. Germline V gene sequence: CDR1 KGHSH, CDR2 LQKENI. The CDR3 runs to 11 residues. CDR3 loop: CASSPEQAQYF. CDR3 nucleotide sequence: TGTGCCAGCTCACCAGAGCAAGCGCAGTACTTC.

The chain employs TRBV15 and TRBJ1-5; 12 bases line up with TRBD1. The junction had 11 bases not matched to a gene; V was cut back by 1 base and J by 13 bases. Germline assignment: CDR1 LNHNV and CDR2 YYDKDF (reference sequence). The CDR3 is 16 amino acids. The CDR3, as DNA: TGTGCCACCAGCAGAGCCATGGGACAGGGGGCCGCTAATCAGCATTTT. Residues: CATSRAMGQGAANQHF.

The V gene is TRBV28, the J gene TRBJ1-5; tentatively, D is TRBD1 (5 bases). Trimming shortened V by 3 bases and J by 1 base, and 13 bases separated the two germline ends. CDR1 is MDHEN, CDR2 SYDVKM, per germline. The CDR3 sequence is 16 residues long. CDR3 sequence: CASSFSGGTSNQPQHF. The CDR3 DNA sequence: TGTGCCAGCAGTTTCAGCGGGGGGACCAGCAATCAGCCCCAGCATTTT.

The chain recombines TRBV7-2 with TRBJ1-6; D not resolved. The CDR3 has 13 amino acids. Germline lookup yields CDR1 SGHTA and CDR2 FQGNSA. Deletions cut 5 bases from V and 6 bases from J, with 8 bases between. CDR3 nucleotide sequence: TGTGCCAGCAGCCAAGGGAGTAATTCACCCCTCCACTTT. Its translation is CASSQGSNSPLHF.

The chain combines TRBV6-5 with TRBJ2-7; D perhaps matches TRBD2 (5 bases). This CDR3 is built from 13 residues. Per the germline V gene, CDR1 is MNHEY and CDR2 is SVGAGI. Trimming left V 6 bases short and J 2 bases short, with 11 bases between. The CDR3 here is CASRGVRAYEQYF. The CDR3 nucleotides are TGTGCCAGCAGGGGAGTGCGGGCCTACGAGCAGTACTTC.

V is TRBV25-1 and J is TRBJ2-4; 9 bases are shared with TRBD1. V lost 4 bases, J lost 2 bases, and 6 bases stayed unmatched. Germline V gene data show CDR1 as MGHDK and CDR2 as SYGVNS. The CDR3 is 16 residues long. In DNA form, the CDR3 reads TGTGCCAGCAGTGTGTCCGGGACAGGGTCCAAAAACATTCAGTACTTC. Encoded protein: CASSVSGTGSKNIQYF.

The chain joins TRBV28 to TRBJ1-5; D perhaps matches TRBD1 (5 bases). Per the germline V gene, CDR1 is MDHEN and CDR2 is SYDVKM. The CDR3 loop spans 14 amino acids. Between the trimmed V and J ends, which lost 3 bases and 6 bases, there was a span of 12 bases. CDR3 sequence: CASSLGHQGQPQHF. CDR3 coding DNA: TGTGCCAGCAGTTTGGGCCACCAGGGTCAGCCCCAGCATTTT.

This clone was detected a few times. This chain's CDR3 is CAIMGRANQPQHF. CDR3 DNA sequence: TGTGCCATCATGGGCAGGGCCAATCAGCCCCAGCATTTT. This rearrangement joins TRBV10-3 to TRBJ1-5; D is perhaps TRBD1 (5 bases). Trimming shortened V by 7 bases and J by 3 bases, and 10 bases separated the two germline ends. Germline CDR1 and CDR2: ENHRY and SYGVKD. This CDR3 spans 13 amino acids.

The chain is built from TRBV27 and TRBJ1-2, with TRBD1 matching 8 bases. With 3 bases clipped from V and 4 bases from J, the junction kept 4 bases outside the gene matches. This CDR3 region has 14 residues. CDR1 MNHEY and CDR2 SMNVEV come from the germline V gene (reference sequence). The CDR3 nucleotides are TGTGCCAGCAGTTTCTCTACAGGGGGCTATGGCTACACCTTC. Translated: CASSFSTGGYGYTF.

The J gene is TRBJ1-5, the V gene TRBV13, with D hard to call. The CDR3 is made up of 16 amino acids. The germline gives CDR1 PRHDT, CDR2 FYEKMQ (reference sequence). Between the trimmed V and J ends, which lost 0 bases and 3 bases, there was a span of 12 bases. The CDR3 DNA is TGTGCCAGCAGCTTAGGCGGAGCCGCCTACAATCAGCCCCAGCATTTT. Its protein is CASSLGGAAYNQPQHF.

The rearrangement joins TRBV2 to TRBJ1-5; no firm D call. The CDR3 covers 13 residues. V was trimmed by 8 bases and J by 9 bases, leaving 17 bases between them. CDR1 and CDR2 from the germline V gene are SNHLY and FYNNEI. CDR3 in DNA: TGTGCCAGCTCCTTAGAGGGATCTTTGCCCCAGCATTTT. Protein product: CASSLEGSLPQHF.

The J gene is TRBJ2-5, the V gene TRBV5-1, with D perhaps matching TRBD2 (5 bases). From germline, CDR1 is SGHRS and CDR2 YFSETQ. Trimming stripped 0 bases from V and 4 bases from J, with 10 bases between. This CDR3 has 14 amino acids. CDR3: CASSLAQSGETQYF. In DNA form, the CDR3 reads TGCGCCAGCAGCTTGGCCCAGAGCGGAGAGACCCAGTACTTC.

CDR3 loop: CASSLSDPAGDTQYF. DNA for the CDR3: TGTGCCAGCAGTTTAAGCGACCCGGCGGGGGATACGCAGTATTTT. The V gene is TRBV28, the J gene TRBJ2-3; D is possibly TRBD2 (6 bases). Trimming took 2 bases from V and 6 from J, leaving 15 bases between them. The germline gives CDR1 MDHEN, CDR2 SYDVKM. The CDR3 covers 15 residues.

The rearrangement links TRBV4-1 to TRBJ2-3, with 8 bases identical to TRBD2. V was clipped by 1 base and J by 5 bases; unmatched bases: 11. Germline V gives CDR1 MGHRA, CDR2 YSYEKL. The CDR3 is 17 residues long. CDR3 protein: CASSQVLPGRGVDTQYF. DNA of the CDR3: TGCGCCAGCAGCCAAGTCCTCCCAGGGCGGGGGGTAGATACGCAGTATTTT.

The chain combines TRBV19 with TRBJ2-1, with TRBD1 matching 8 bases. The CDR3 runs 12 residues. Germline CDR1 and CDR2: LNHDA and SQIVND (reference sequence). J was trimmed by 6 bases and V by 8 bases; bases with no gene match: 3. CDR3 DNA sequence: TGTGCCAGTCAGGACAGGGTCAATGAGCAGTTCTTC. Translated: CASQDRVNEQFF.

The rearrangement uses TRBV28 and TRBJ1-2, with TRBD1 as a possible D gene (5 bases). The ends were cut back, 7 bases at V and 2 bases at J, with 8 bases in the middle. The CDR3 is made up of 12 amino acids. Germline V gene sequence: CDR1 MDHEN, CDR2 SYDVKM. Written as DNA, the CDR3 is TGTGCCAGCAAGGGACTGAACTATGGCTACACCTTC. Amino acids: CASKGLNYGYTF.

This chain joins TRBV25-1 and TRBJ2-1, with 8 bases identical to TRBD1. The CDR3 has 13 amino acids. The trim removed 8 bases at V and 12 bases at J, leaving 12 bases unmatched. Per germline, CDR1 MGHDK and CDR2 SYGVNS. The DNA for the CDR3 is TGTGCCAGCGCTCTGGACAGGGTGTGGGGGCAGTTCTTC. This encodes CASALDRVWGQFF.

A word on this clone: Different DNA sequences within this sample yield the same CDR3. The gene calls are TRBV9 and TRBJ1-2; no reliable D call. Germline V lookup: CDR1 SGDLS, CDR2 YYNGEE. Trimming shortened V by 0 bases and J by 6 bases, and 9 bases separated the two germline ends. This CDR3 is built from 13 residues. The CDR3 coding sequence is TGTGCCAGCAGCGTAGTGTCGGGAGATGGCTACACCTTC. It codes for CASSVVSGDGYTF.

The chain uses TRBV30 and TRBJ1-1, with D maybe TRBD1 (6 bases). Germline lookup yields CDR1 GTSNPN and CDR2 SVGIG (reference sequence). CDR3 length equals 14 residues. V lost 5 bases, J lost 1 base, and 14 bases lay in between. As DNA, the CDR3 is TGTGCCTGGCGGGGGGGACAACGGAACACTGAAGCTTTCTTT. Residues: CAWRGGQRNTEAFF.

This clone was observed a handful of times. This chain links TRBV6-1 with TRBJ2-3, with 9 bases fitting TRBD2. With 4 bases clipped from V and 5 bases from J, the junction kept 10 bases outside the gene matches. In germline, CDR1 is MNHNS, CDR2 SASEGT. This CDR3 comprises 16 residues. The CDR3 nucleotides read TGTGCCAGCAGTGCAGTAGCGGGGGCCTTCGGAGATACGCAGTATTTT. It codes for CASSAVAGAFGDTQYF.

In its sample, this clone was seen a few times. The V call is TRBV6-5, the J call TRBJ2-3, with TRBD2 matching over 8 bases. Germline-derived CDR1 and CDR2 are MNHEY and SVGAGI. Trimming cost V 6 bases and J 5 bases; bases outside gene matches: 4. CDR3 size: 13 residues. The CDR3 DNA sequence: TGTGCCAGCAGGGCGGGAGGACAAGATACGCAGTATTTT. Its protein is CASRAGGQDTQYF.

The chain couples TRBV6-1 to TRBJ1-4; 9 bases are a match to TRBD1. CDR3 length: 15 amino acids. V shed 2 bases and J 6 bases; nucleotides not matched to a gene: 4. The germline gives CDR1 MNHNS, CDR2 SASEGT. The CDR3 region is CASSESGTGYEKLFF. For the CDR3, the DNA is TGTGCCAGCAGTGAATCCGGGACAGGGTATGAAAAACTGTTTTTT.

The rearrangement uses TRBV6-5 and TRBJ2-3; TRBD1 aligns across 11 bases. Germline V gene lookup returns CDR1 MNHEY and CDR2 SVGAGI. Trimming cost V 4 bases and J 4 bases; bases outside gene matches: 1. This CDR3 has 14 residues. CDR3: CASSSGQGADTQYF. CDR3 DNA sequence: TGTGCCAGCAGTTCGGGACAGGGGGCAGATACGCAGTATTTT.